One T cell receptor (beta chain) is described in this entry. Its antigen is unknown. The V gene's germline CDR1 is SQVTM and CDR2 ANQGSEA. This CDR3 has 15 residues. The data were taken from a study of tumor-infiltrating lymphocytes in primary liver carcinoma. The source material, about 17-31 mg of unsorted bulk tissue, was used to co-extract RNA and DNA. Starting from around 510 ng of total RNA, TCR beta cDNA was produced with a primer in the constant region. The TCR beta library was amplified through three nested multiplex PCR rounds in a modified ARM-PCR procedure. Primers for the first two PCR rounds were TRBV1-TRBV30 forward primers and a C-beta reverse primer (around 10 cycles per round). TCRdb re-called the multiplex PCR reads through MiXCR, storing one row per CDR3 protein. The sample has 150,000 to 200,000 distinct CDR3 sequences, about 85% seen once. Regarding the study as a whole: Tumor top-250-clone fractions significantly exceeded those of blood (p = 0.039).

Material for sequencing was tumor tissue from primary liver carcinoma. This chain connects TRBV29-1 to TRBJ1-4; 11 nucleotides match TRBD1. This TCR was recovered from a man aged 40-55 years with primary liver carcinoma and hepatitis B virus infection. The DNA of the CDR3 is TGCAACGCTGGGACAGGGGGTGCAAGTAATGAAAAACTGTTTTTT. Protein: CNAGTGGASNEKLFF. The entire variable domain, with the rest obtained from reference TRBV29-1 and TRBJ1-4, is as follows: SAVISQKPSRDICQRGTSLTIQCQVDSQVTMMFWYRQQPGQSLTLIATANQGSEATYESGFVIDKFPISRPNLTFSTLTVSNMSPEDSSIYLCNAGTGGASNEKLFFGSGTQLSVL.